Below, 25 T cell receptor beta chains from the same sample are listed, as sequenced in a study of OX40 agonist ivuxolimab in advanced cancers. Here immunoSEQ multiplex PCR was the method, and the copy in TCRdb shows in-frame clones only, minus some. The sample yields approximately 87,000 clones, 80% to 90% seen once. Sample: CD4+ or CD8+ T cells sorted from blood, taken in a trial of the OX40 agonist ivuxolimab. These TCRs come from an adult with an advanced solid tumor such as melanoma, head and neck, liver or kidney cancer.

CDR3 nucleotide sequence: TGTGCCAGCAGCAATAGGTCTGAAGCTTTCTTT. Residues: CASSNRSEAFF. The V gene is TRBV21-1, the J gene TRBJ1-1. TRBV21-1 is a documented pseudogene. This CDR3 has 11 amino acids.

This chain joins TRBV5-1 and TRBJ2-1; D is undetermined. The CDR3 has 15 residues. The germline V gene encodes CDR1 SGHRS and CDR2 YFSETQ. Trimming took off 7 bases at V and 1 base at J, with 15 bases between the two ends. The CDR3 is CASLGQVGSYNEQFF. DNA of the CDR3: TGCGCCAGCCTTGGGCAGGTCGGATCCTACAATGAGCAGTTCTTC.

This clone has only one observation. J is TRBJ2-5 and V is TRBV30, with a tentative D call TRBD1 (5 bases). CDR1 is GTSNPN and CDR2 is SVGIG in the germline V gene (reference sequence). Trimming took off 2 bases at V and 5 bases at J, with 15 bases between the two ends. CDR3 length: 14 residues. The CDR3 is CAWSPGQGPETQYF. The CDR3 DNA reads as TGTGCCTGGAGTCCAGGACAAGGGCCTGAGACCCAGTACTTC.

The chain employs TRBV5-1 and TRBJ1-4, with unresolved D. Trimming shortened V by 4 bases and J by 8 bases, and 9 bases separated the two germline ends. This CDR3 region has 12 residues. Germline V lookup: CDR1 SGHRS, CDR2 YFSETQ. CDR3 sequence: CASSLGGEKLFF. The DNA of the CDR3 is TGCGCCAGCAGCCTAGGAGGGGAAAAACTGTTTTTT.

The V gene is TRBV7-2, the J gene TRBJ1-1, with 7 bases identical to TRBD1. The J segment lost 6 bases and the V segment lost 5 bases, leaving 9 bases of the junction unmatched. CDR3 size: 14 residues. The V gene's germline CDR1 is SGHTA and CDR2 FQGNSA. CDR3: CASSAQTGIPEAFF. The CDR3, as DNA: TGTGCCAGCAGCGCCCAGACAGGGATCCCTGAAGCTTTCTTT.

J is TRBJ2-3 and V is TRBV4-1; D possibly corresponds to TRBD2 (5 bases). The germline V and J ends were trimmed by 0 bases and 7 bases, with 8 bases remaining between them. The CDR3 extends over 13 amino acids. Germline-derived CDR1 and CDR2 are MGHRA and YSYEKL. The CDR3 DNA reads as TGCGCCAGCAGCCAAGATGGAGGAAATACGCAGTATTTT. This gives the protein CASSQDGGNTQYF.

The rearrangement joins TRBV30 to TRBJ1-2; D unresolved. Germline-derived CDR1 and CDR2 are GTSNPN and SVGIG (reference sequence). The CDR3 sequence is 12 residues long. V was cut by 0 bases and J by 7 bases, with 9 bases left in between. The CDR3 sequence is CAWSVIFSGYTF. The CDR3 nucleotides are TGTGCCTGGAGTGTTATTTTCTCTGGCTACACCTTC. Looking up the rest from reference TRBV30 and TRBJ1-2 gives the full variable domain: SQTIHQWPATLVQPVGSPLSLECTVEGTSNPNLYWYRQAAGRGLQLLFYSVGIGQISSEVPQNLSASRPQDRQFILSSKKLLLSDSGFYLCAWSVIFSGYTFGSGTRLTVV.

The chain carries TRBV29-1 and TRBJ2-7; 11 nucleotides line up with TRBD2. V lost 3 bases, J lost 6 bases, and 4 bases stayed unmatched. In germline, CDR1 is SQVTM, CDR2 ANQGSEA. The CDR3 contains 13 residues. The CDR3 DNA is TGCAGCGTTGAGGCGCTAGCGGGAGGCGAGCAGTACTTC. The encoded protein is CSVEALAGGEQYF.

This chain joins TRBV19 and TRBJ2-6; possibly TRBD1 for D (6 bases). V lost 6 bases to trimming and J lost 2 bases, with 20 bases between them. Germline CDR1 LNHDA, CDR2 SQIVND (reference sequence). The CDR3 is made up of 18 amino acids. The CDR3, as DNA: TGTGCCAGTAGGCCTCTACAGGGTGCGGTAACTGGGGCCAACGTCCTGACTTTC. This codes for CASRPLQGAVTGANVLTF.

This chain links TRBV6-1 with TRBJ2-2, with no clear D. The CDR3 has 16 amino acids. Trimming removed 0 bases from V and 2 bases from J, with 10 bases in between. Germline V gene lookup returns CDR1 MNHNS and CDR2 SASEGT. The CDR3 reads CASSEASLLNTGELFF. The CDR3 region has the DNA TGTGCCAGCAGTGAAGCGAGCCTTCTTAACACCGGGGAGCTGTTTTTT.

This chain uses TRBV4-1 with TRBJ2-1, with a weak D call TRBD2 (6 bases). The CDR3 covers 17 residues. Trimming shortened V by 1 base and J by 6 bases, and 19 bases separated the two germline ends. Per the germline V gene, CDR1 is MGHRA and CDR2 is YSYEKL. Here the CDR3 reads CASSQGPGKELANEQFF. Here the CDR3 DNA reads TGCGCCAGCAGCCAAGGACCCGGGAAAGAACTAGCCAATGAGCAGTTCTTC.

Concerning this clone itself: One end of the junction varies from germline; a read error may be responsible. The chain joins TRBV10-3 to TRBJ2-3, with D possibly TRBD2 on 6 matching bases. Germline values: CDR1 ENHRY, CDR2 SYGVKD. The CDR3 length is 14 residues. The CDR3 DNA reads TGTGCCATAAGTGAGTCTCTAGCGACTGATACGCAGTATTTT. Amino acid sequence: CAISESLATDTQYF.

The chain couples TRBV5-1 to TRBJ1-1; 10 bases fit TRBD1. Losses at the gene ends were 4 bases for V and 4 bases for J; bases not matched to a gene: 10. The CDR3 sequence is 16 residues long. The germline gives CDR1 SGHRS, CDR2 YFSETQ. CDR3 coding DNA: TGCGCCAGCAGCACTGGACAGGGGGGCCAGATCACTGAAGCTTTCTTT. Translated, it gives CASSTGQGGQITEAFF. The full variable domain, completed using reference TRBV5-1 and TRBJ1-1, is KAGVTQTPRYLIKTRGQQVTLSCSPISGHRSVSWYQQTPGQGLQFLFEYFSETQRNKGNFPGRFSGRQFSNSRSEMNVSTLELGDSALYLCASSTGQGGQITEAFFGQGTRLTVV.

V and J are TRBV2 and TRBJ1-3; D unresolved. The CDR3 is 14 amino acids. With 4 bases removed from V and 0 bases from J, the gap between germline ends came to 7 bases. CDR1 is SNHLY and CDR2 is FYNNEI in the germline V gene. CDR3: CASSGTSSGNTIYF. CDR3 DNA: TGTGCCAGCAGTGGTACGAGCTCTGGAAACACCATATATTTT.

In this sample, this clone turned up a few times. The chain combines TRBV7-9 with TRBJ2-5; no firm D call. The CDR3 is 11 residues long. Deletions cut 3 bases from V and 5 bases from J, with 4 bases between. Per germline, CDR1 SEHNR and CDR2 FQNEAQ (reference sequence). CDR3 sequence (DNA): TGTGCCAGCAGCTTGAAGGAGACCCAGTACTTC. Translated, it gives CASSLKETQYF.

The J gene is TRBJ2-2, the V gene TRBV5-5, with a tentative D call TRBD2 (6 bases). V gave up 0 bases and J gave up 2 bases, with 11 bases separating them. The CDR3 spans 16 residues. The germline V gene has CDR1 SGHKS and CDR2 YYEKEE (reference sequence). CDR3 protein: CASSLAPSANTGELFF. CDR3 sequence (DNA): TGTGCCAGCAGCTTGGCCCCTAGCGCCAACACCGGGGAGCTGTTTTTT.

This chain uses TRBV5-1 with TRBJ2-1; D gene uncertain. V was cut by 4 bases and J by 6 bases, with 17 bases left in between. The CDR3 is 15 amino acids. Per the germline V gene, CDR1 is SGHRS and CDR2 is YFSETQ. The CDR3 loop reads CASSPIASNANEQFF. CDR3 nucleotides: TGCGCCAGCAGCCCCATAGCTTCTAATGCCAATGAGCAGTTCTTC.

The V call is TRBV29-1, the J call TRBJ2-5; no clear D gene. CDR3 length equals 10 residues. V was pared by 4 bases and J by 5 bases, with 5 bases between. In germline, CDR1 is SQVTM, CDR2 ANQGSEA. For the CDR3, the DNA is TGCAGCGTTGGAAGCGAGACCCAGTACTTC. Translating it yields CSVGSETQYF.

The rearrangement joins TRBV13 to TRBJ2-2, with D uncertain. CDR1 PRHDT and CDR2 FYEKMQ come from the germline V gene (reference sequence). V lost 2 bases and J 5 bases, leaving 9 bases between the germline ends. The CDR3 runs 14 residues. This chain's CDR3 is CASSLYSGTGELFF. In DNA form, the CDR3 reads TGTGCCAGCAGCTTATACAGTGGTACCGGGGAGCTGTTTTTT.

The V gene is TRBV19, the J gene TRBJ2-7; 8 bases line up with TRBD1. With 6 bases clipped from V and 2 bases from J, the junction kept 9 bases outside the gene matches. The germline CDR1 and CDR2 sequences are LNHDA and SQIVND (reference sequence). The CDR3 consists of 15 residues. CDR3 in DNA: TGTGCCAGTAGAGAAAAACCGGGACAGGCCTACGAGCAGTACTTC. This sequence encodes CASREKPGQAYEQYF.

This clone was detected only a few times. CDR3 region: CASSEALNTEAFF. The CDR3, as DNA: TGTGCCAGCAGTGAAGCCCTGAACACTGAAGCTTTCTTT. The J gene is TRBJ1-1, the V gene TRBV2; D ambiguous. Germline V CDR1 and CDR2: SNHLY, FYNNEI. This CDR3 is built from 13 residues. V was trimmed by 0 bases and J by 0 bases, leaving 2 bases between them.

DNA of the CDR3: TGCGCCAGCATCGGGGATGCCGGGGAGCTGTTTTTT. Its translation is CASIGDAGELFF. This chain joins TRBV10-1 and TRBJ2-2, with D possibly matching TRBD2 (5 bases). Between the trimmed V and J ends, which lost 7 bases and 6 bases, there was a span of 9 bases. The CDR3 is made up of 12 amino acids. Germline lookup yields CDR1 WNHNN and CDR2 SYGVQD (reference sequence).

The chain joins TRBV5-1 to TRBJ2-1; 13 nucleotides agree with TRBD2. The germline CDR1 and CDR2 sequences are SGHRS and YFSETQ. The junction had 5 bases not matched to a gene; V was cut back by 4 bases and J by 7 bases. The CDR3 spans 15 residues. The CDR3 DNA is TGCGCCAGCAGCCGCGGGACTAGCGGGACGAATGAGCAGTTCTTC. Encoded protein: CASSRGTSGTNEQFF.

This chain's CDR3 is CASSPARGRGRANNEQFF. The CDR3, as DNA: TGTGCCAGCTCACCAGCGAGGGGGCGCGGGAGGGCCAACAATGAGCAGTTCTTC. V is TRBV18 and J is TRBJ2-1; 9 bases agree with TRBD2. Germline CDR1 reads KGHSH; CDR2 reads LQKENI. J was trimmed by 5 bases and V by 2 bases; bases with no gene match: 13. CDR3 length equals 18 residues.

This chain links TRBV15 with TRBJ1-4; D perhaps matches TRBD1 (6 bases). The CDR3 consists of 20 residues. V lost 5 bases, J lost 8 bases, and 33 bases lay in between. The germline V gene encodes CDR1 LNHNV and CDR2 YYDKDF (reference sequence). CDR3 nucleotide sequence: TGTGCCACCAGCTCGCCTCTGCCGGGACAAGGTCCAATTAGGGAGGAAAAACTGTTTTTT. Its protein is CATSSPLPGQGPIREEKLFF.